The clone carrying this TCR beta chain has a handful of counts. Its antigen is not identified. Gene names and germline refer to mouse. Read sequence stops 1 residue before the CDR3 end, and the germline J gene provides the missing end. Generated by immunoSEQ multiplex PCR, the TCRdb table keeps only in-frame clones and is missing some. The table includes almost 9,500 clones, roughly 45% detected once. This entry belongs to a study of tissue T cells after allogeneic stem cell transplantation. Study observations and caveats: Shared clones across patients were few; motif clustering revealed tissue-specific shared signatures. Some tissue clones might be persisting host cells; their alloreactivity or antigen specificity was not determined.

As for time point: mouse harvest day 7 after allogeneic transplant. The graft held 10^6 splenic CD5+ T cells and 10^7 T-cell-depleted bone marrow cells. This CDR3 has 10 amino acids. V lost 7 bases and J lost 6, with 5 bases in between. Germline lookup yields CDR1 KGHPV and CDR2 FQNQEV (reference sequence). This chain joins TRBV26 and TRBJ2-3; no firm D call. This clonotype was sampled from a female BALB/c mouse given C57BL/6 T cells with graft-versus-host disease after an allogeneic hematopoietic cell transplant. The sample consisted of gut tissue. The CDR3 DNA, read in part, is TGTGCCAGCACCGGTGAAACGCTGTAT. Translating gives CASTGETLY. The whole CDR3 protein reads CASTGETLYF.